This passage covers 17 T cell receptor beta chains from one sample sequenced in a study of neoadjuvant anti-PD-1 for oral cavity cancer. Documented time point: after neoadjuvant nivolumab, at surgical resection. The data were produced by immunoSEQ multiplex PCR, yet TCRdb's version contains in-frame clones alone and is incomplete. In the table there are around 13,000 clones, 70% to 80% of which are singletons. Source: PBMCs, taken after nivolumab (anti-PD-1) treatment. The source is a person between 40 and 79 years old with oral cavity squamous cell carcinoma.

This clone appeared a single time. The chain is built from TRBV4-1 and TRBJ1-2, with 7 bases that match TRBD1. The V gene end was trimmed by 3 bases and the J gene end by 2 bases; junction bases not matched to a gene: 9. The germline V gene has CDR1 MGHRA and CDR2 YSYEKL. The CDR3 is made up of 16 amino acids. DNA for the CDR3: TGCGCCAGCAGCCACTGGGGAGGGGGCGCGAACTATGGCTACACCTTC. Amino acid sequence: CASSHWGGGANYGYTF.

CDR3 nucleotides: TGTGCCAGCAGCCTCCCCTCTGACTATGGCTACACCTTC. As protein: CASSLPSDYGYTF. The V and J genes are TRBV11-3 and TRBJ1-2; no definite D call. Germline-derived CDR1 and CDR2 are SGHNT and YENEEA. This CDR3 is built from 13 residues. Trimming left V 5 bases short and J 3 bases short, with 10 bases between.

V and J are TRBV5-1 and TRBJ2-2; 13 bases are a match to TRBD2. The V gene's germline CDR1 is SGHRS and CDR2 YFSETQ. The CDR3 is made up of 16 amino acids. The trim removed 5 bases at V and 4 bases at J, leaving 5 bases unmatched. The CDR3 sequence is CASRWTSGGGTGELFF. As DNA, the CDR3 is TGCGCCAGCAGATGGACTAGCGGGGGCGGCACCGGGGAGCTGTTTTTT.

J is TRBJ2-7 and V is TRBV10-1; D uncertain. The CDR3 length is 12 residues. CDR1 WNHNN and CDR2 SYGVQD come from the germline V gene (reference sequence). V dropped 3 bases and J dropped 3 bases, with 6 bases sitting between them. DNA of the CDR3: TGCGCCAGCAGTGACACCATCTACGAGCAGTACTTC. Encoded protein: CASSDTIYEQYF.

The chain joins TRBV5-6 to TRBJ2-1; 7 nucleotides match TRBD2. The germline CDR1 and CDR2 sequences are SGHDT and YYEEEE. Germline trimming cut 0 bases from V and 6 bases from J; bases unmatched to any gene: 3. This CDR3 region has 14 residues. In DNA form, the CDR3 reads TGTGCCAGCAGCTTGGGCGGGAGAATCAATGAGCAGTTCTTC. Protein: CASSLGGRINEQFF.

The CDR3 DNA follows: TGTGCCAGCAGTGATGACAGCCACAATGAGCAGTTCTTC. This translates into CASSDDSHNEQFF. The chain links TRBV6-1 to TRBJ2-1, with D possibly being TRBD1 (5 bases). V was trimmed by 3 bases and J by 5 bases, leaving 8 bases between them. Germline CDR1 MNHNS, CDR2 SASEGT. The CDR3 consists of 13 residues.

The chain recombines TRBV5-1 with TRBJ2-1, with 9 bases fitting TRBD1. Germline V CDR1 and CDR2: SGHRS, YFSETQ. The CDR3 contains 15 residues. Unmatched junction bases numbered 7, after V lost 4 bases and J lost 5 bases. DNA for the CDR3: TGCGCCAGCAGCGCCGGCGGGACAGGGCACAATGAGCAGTTCTTC. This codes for CASSAGGTGHNEQFF.

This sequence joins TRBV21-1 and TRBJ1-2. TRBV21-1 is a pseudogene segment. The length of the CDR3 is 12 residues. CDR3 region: CASSRFYYGYTF. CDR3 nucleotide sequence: TGTGCCAGCAGCAGGTTTTACTATGGCTACACCTTC.

As DNA, the CDR3 is TGTGCCAGCAGCGTGGGAGGGACCACCTTGGACGAGCAGTACTTC. Translating gives CASSVGGTTLDEQYF. The V and J genes are TRBV9 and TRBJ2-7; 7 nucleotides align to TRBD2. V lost 2 bases and J lost 5; bases outside the gene matches: 10. CDR1 is SGDLS, CDR2 YYNGEE, per germline. The CDR3 runs 15 residues.

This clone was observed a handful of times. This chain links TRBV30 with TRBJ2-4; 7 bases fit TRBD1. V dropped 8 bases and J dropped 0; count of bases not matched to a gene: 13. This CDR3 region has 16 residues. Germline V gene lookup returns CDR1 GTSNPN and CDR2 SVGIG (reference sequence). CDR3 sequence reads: CAHSGGANLAKNIQYF. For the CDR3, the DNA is TGTGCCCATTCAGGGGGTGCCAATCTAGCCAAAAACATTCAGTACTTC.

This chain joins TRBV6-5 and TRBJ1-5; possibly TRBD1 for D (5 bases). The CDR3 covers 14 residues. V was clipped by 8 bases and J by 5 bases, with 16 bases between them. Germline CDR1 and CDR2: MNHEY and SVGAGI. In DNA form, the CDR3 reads TGTGCCAGCGGGTCAGGGTGGGCGCATCAGCCCCAGCATTTT. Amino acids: CASGSGWAHQPQHF.

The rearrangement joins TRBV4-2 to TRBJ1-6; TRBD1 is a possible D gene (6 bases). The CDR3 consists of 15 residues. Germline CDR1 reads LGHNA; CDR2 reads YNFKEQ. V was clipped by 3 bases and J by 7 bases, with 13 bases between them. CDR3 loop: CASSQEGTTNSPLHF. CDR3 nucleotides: TGTGCCAGCAGCCAGGAAGGGACAACAAATTCACCCCTCCACTTT.

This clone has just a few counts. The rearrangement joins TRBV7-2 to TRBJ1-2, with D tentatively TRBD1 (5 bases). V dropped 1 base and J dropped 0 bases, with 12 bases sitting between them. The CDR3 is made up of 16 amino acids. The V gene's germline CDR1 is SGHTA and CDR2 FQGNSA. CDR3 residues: CASSLVGGEANYGYTF. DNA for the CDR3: TGTGCCAGCAGCTTAGTTGGGGGGGAGGCTAACTATGGCTACACCTTC.

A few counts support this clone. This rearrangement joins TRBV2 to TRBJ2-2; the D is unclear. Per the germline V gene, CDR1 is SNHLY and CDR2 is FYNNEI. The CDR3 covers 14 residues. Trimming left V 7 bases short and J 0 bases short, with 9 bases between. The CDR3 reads CASKGPANTGELFF. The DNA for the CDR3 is TGTGCCAGCAAAGGGCCGGCGAACACCGGGGAGCTGTTTTTT.

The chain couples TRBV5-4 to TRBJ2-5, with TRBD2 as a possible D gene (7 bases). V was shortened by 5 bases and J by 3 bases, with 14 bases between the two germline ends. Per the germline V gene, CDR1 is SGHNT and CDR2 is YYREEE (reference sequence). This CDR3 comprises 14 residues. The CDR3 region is CASRGGGGKETQYF. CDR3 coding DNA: TGTGCCAGCAGGGGAGGGGGGGGCAAAGAGACCCAGTACTTC.

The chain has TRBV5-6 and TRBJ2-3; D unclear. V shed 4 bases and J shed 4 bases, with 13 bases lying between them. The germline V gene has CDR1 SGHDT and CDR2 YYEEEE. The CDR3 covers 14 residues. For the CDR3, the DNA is TGTGCCAGCAGCGGTAGAGTGTGGCCAGATACGCAGTATTTT. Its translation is CASSGRVWPDTQYF.

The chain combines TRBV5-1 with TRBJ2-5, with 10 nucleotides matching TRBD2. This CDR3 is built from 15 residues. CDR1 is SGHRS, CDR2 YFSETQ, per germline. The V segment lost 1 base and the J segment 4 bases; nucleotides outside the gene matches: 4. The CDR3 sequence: CASSLSSGGLETQYF. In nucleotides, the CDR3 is TGCGCCAGCAGCTTGAGTAGCGGGGGGCTAGAGACCCAGTACTTC.